One sample yielded the 32 T cell receptor beta chains listed below, sequenced in a study of cytomegalovirus exposure and HLA in healthy donors. Here immunoSEQ multiplex PCR was the method, and the copy in TCRdb shows in-frame clones only, minus some. The data hold 80,000 to 100,000 clones, with 87% observed a single time. Sequenced sample: PBMCs. All receptors derive from a woman aged 30 to 39 in good health and CMV-seronegative.

CDR3 sequence: CASSLTRQGLGIQPQHF. The CDR3 bases are TGTGCCAGCAGTTTAACCAGACAGGGTTTAGGAATTCAGCCCCAGCATTTT. V usage is TRBV28 and J usage is TRBJ1-5; 7 nucleotides line up with TRBD1. J gave up 6 bases and V 2 bases, and 13 bases lay outside the gene matches. The CDR3 runs to 17 residues. CDR1 is MDHEN and CDR2 is SYDVKM in the germline V gene.

CDR3 sequence: CASSQEGGSNTGELFF. As DNA, the CDR3 is TGCGCCAGCAGCCAAGAGGGAGGGTCGAACACCGGGGAGCTGTTTTTT. The V gene is TRBV4-1, the J gene TRBJ2-2, with 7 positions matching TRBD2. Germline loops: CDR1 MGHRA, CDR2 YSYEKL. CDR3 length equals 16 residues. The J segment lost 0 bases and the V segment lost 0 bases, leaving 1 base of the junction unmatched.

The rearrangement uses TRBV7-9 and TRBJ1-1; 7 bases align to TRBD1. The junction had 8 bases not matched to a gene; V was cut back by 2 bases and J by 5 bases. Germline V gives CDR1 SEHNR, CDR2 FQNEAQ (reference sequence). The CDR3 loop spans 15 amino acids. DNA of the CDR3: TGTGCCAGCAGCTTAAACCCGACAGGGAGGACTGAAGCTTTCTTT. Translating it yields CASSLNPTGRTEAFF.

The chain has TRBV2 and TRBJ1-2; the match to TRBD1 covers 7 bases. Unmatched junction bases numbered 12, after V lost 10 bases and J lost 4 bases. The CDR3 spans 14 residues. CDR1 and CDR2 (germline): SNHLY, FYNNEI. The CDR3 reads CATQPPGDSYGYTF. Here the CDR3 DNA reads TGTGCCACCCAACCCCCCGGGGACAGCTATGGCTACACCTTC.

The chain joins TRBV4-3 to TRBJ2-5, with D perhaps matching TRBD2 (6 bases). Deletions cut 1 base from V and 4 bases from J, with 13 bases between. Germline assignment: CDR1 LGHNA and CDR2 YSLEER. The CDR3 consists of 15 residues. The CDR3 DNA follows: TGCGCCAGCAGCCAAGGGTCAGTGGGAGGAGAGACCCAGTACTTC. This gives the protein CASSQGSVGGETQYF.

The chain recombines TRBV5-8 with TRBJ1-3; D unclear. This CDR3 contains 15 residues. Germline CDR1 SGHTS, CDR2 YDEGEE. V lost 4 bases and J 4 bases, leaving 15 bases between the germline ends. The CDR3 spells CASSLGTRKGNTIYF. DNA of the CDR3: TGTGCCAGCAGCCTAGGAACGCGGAAAGGAAACACCATATATTTT.

CDR3 DNA: TGCGCCAGCAGCTCCGACTATAATAATTCACCCCTCCACTTT. It translates to CASSSDYNNSPLHF. The rearrangement uses TRBV5-1 and TRBJ1-6; D unclear. Trimming stripped 3 bases from V and 5 bases from J, with 9 bases between. Germline CDR1 SGHRS, CDR2 YFSETQ. The CDR3 contains 14 residues.

This clone was seen only once. The chain recombines TRBV7-8 with TRBJ1-5; 9 bases line up with TRBD1. Germline lookup yields CDR1 SGHVS and CDR2 FQNEAQ. The V gene end was trimmed by 5 bases and the J gene end by 7 bases; junction bases not matched to a gene: 6. The CDR3 sequence is 14 residues long. CDR3 amino acids: CASSLQGAWQPQHF. The CDR3 DNA sequence: TGTGCCAGCAGCCTACAGGGGGCCTGGCAGCCCCAGCATTTT.

J is TRBJ1-2 and V is TRBV13; possible D gene TRBD1, 5 bases. The ends were cut back, 1 base at V and 3 bases at J, with 9 bases in the middle. This CDR3 contains 14 residues. The germline V gene encodes CDR1 PRHDT and CDR2 FYEKMQ (reference sequence). The CDR3 sequence: CASSLAQGDYGYTF. In DNA, the CDR3 is TGTGCCAGCAGCTTAGCCCAGGGTGACTATGGCTACACCTTC.

The rearrangement uses TRBV7-9 and TRBJ1-6; perhaps TRBD1 as D (6 bases). The germline V gene encodes CDR1 SEHNR and CDR2 FQNEAQ (reference sequence). The CDR3 has 14 amino acids. V lost 5 bases and J lost 9, with 14 bases in between. Here the CDR3 reads CASSIYRVGSPLHF. The CDR3 DNA reads TGTGCCAGCAGCATTTACAGGGTCGGTTCACCCCTCCACTTT.

The chain uses TRBV19 and TRBJ2-1; 15 bases line up with TRBD2. Germline V lookup: CDR1 LNHDA, CDR2 SQIVND (reference sequence). J gave up 9 bases and V 9 bases, and 3 bases lay outside the gene matches. CDR3 length: 13 residues. DNA for the CDR3: TGTGCCAGCGGACTAGCGGGGGGGAGTGAGCAGTTCTTC. It translates to CASGLAGGSEQFF. Looking up the rest from reference TRBV19 and TRBJ2-1 gives the full variable domain: DGGITQSPKYLFRKEGQNVTLSCEQNLNHDAMYWYRQDPGQGLRLIYYSQIVNDFQKGDIAEGYSVSREKKESFPLTVTSAQKNPTAFYLCASGLAGGSEQFFGPGTRLTVL.

The chain joins TRBV4-2 to TRBJ2-3; the D is unclear. Germline CDR1 and CDR2: LGHNA and YNFKEQ. The V and J ends lost 4 bases and 0 bases respectively, with 11 bases between them. The CDR3 is made up of 15 amino acids. The DNA of the CDR3 is TGTGCCAGCAGCCCATACACCCAGAGCACAGATACGCAGTATTTT. Protein product: CASSPYTQSTDTQYF.

This chain uses TRBV15 with TRBJ2-2; D is ambiguous. The CDR3 covers 18 residues. The ends were cut back, 3 bases at V and 2 bases at J, with 19 bases in the middle. In germline, CDR1 is LNHNV, CDR2 YYDKDF (reference sequence). CDR3 protein: CATSSGTRFRANTGELFF. In DNA, the CDR3 is TGTGCCACCAGCAGCGGAACGAGGTTTCGAGCCAACACCGGGGAGCTGTTTTTT.

V is TRBV29-1 and J is TRBJ2-3; D gene uncertain. The V gene's germline CDR1 is SQVTM and CDR2 ANQGSEA. CDR3 length: 14 residues. V was pared by 0 bases and J by 1 base, with 8 bases between. For the CDR3, the DNA is TGCAGCGTTGAAGATTTGACACGCACAGATACGCAGTATTTT. Protein: CSVEDLTRTDTQYF.

This rearrangement joins TRBV5-1 to TRBJ2-3; D unclear. The V and J ends lost 4 bases and 2 bases respectively, with 8 bases between them. This CDR3 has 13 residues. Germline CDR1 and CDR2: SGHRS and YFSETQ. This CDR3 reads CASSRASTDTQYF. The CDR3 DNA sequence: TGCGCCAGCAGCCGCGCGTCCACAGATACGCAGTATTTT.

V and J are TRBV18 and TRBJ2-1, with D maybe TRBD2 (7 bases). CDR3 size: 14 residues. Trimming stripped 4 bases from V and 5 bases from J, with 12 bases between. Germline V lookup: CDR1 KGHSH, CDR2 LQKENI. The DNA of the CDR3 is TGTGCCAGCTCACGAAAGGGGGGGGACAATGAGCAGTTCTTC. Amino acids: CASSRKGGDNEQFF.

This chain uses TRBV10-3 with TRBJ1-4, with 9 bases that match TRBD1. Germline lookup yields CDR1 ENHRY and CDR2 SYGVKD. With 10 bases clipped from V and 7 bases from J, the junction kept 7 bases outside the gene matches. CDR3 length: 13 amino acids. CDR3 loop: CATSGQGSEKLFF. CDR3 nucleotide sequence: TGTGCCACCTCGGGACAGGGAAGTGAAAAACTGTTTTTT.

This clone has only one observation. The CDR3 region is CASSPVEVNTEAFF. The CDR3, as DNA: TGTGCCAGCAGCCCGGTCGAAGTGAACACTGAAGCTTTCTTT. The chain employs TRBV5-6 and TRBJ1-1; D ambiguous. The germline V gene encodes CDR1 SGHDT and CDR2 YYEEEE. V gave up 4 bases and J gave up 0 bases, with 10 bases separating them. The CDR3 loop spans 14 amino acids.

The chain employs TRBV15 and TRBJ2-1, with D maybe TRBD2 (7 bases). Deletions cut 0 bases from V and 5 bases from J, with 23 bases between. Germline V gene sequence: CDR1 LNHNV, CDR2 YYDKDF (reference sequence). This CDR3 has 19 amino acids. CDR3 sequence reads: CATSRDGLGGVRIDNEQFF. The CDR3 DNA reads TGTGCCACCAGCAGAGATGGCCTAGGGGGGGTTCGGATAGACAATGAGCAGTTCTTC. The variable domain in full, with the rest retrieved from reference TRBV15 and TRBJ2-1, is DAMVIQNPRYQVTQFGKPVTLSCSQTLNHNVMYWYQQKSSQAPKLLFHYYDKDFNNEADTPDNFQSRRPNTSFCFLDIRSPGLGDTAMYLCATSRDGLGGVRIDNEQFFGPGTRLTVL.

The chain carries TRBV9 and TRBJ2-7; D perhaps matches TRBD1 (6 bases). Looked up from germline, CDR1 is SGDLS and CDR2 is YYNGEE. CDR3 length: 14 residues. V was clipped by 3 bases and J by 5 bases, with 15 bases between them. The CDR3 region is CASSEKTGTNEQYF. CDR3 DNA: TGTGCCAGCAGCGAAAAAACAGGGACCAACGAGCAGTACTTC.

The rearrangement uses TRBV5-1 and TRBJ1-4; 9 bases match TRBD1. Germline CDR1 and CDR2: SGHRS and YFSETQ. The junction had 7 bases not matched to a gene; V was cut back by 4 bases and J by 3 bases. CDR3 length: 16 amino acids. In nucleotides, the CDR3 is TGCGCCAGCAGCCTCCAGGGACAGGGATCTAATGAAAAACTGTTTTTT. Protein product: CASSLQGQGSNEKLFF.

V gene TRBV5-1 combines with J gene TRBJ2-2, with 7 bases matching TRBD1. With 0 bases clipped from V and 4 bases from J, the junction kept 6 bases outside the gene matches. CDR1 is SGHRS and CDR2 is YFSETQ in the germline V gene. The CDR3 is 16 residues long. Here the CDR3 DNA reads TGCGCCAGCAGCTTGGAACGACAGGGAGTCACCGGGGAGCTGTTTTTT. Protein product: CASSLERQGVTGELFF.

CDR3 in amino acids: CASSLASWRERGLDEQYF. The CDR3 DNA reads as TGTGCCAGCAGCTTAGCGAGTTGGCGGGAGCGCGGGCTGGACGAGCAGTACTTC. The chain carries TRBV7-9 and TRBJ2-7; the match to TRBD2 covers 7 bases. There are 18 residues in the CDR3. Germline V lookup: CDR1 SEHNR, CDR2 FQNEAQ (reference sequence). V lost 0 bases to trimming and J lost 5 bases; unmatched junction nucleotides: 16.

As to this clone: The junction differs from germline at one of its ends, possibly a read error. The chain uses TRBV2 and TRBJ2-1; 7 bases are a match to TRBD2. The V gene's germline CDR1 is SNHLY and CDR2 FYNNEI. CDR3 length equals 15 residues. The CDR3 loop is CASREDLAAEGEQFF. CDR3 in DNA: TGTGCCAGCAGAGAAGATCTAGCGGCCGAGGGTGAGCAGTTCTTC. Filled out from reference TRBV2 and TRBJ2-1, the complete variable domain reads EPEVTQTPSHQVTQMGQEVILRCVPISNHLYFYWYRQILGQKVEFLVSFYNNEISEKSEIFDDQFSVERPDGSNFTLKIRSTKLEDSAMYFCASREDLAAEGEQFFGPGTRLTVL.

The CDR3 DNA is TGTGCCAGCAGTTTAAAGGACAGGGGGGTTGGTCAGCCCCAGCATTTT. Translated: CASSLKDRGVGQPQHF. The chain employs TRBV27 and TRBJ1-5; 10 bases map to TRBD1. Germline V gene data show CDR1 as MNHEY and CDR2 as SMNVEV (reference sequence). The CDR3 totals 16 residues. The V and J ends lost 2 bases and 6 bases, in that order; junction bases with no gene match: 7.

This clone appeared once. The chain links TRBV5-6 to TRBJ1-1, with TRBD1 matching 11 bases. J lost 4 bases, V lost 3 bases, and 5 bases had no gene match. Per germline, CDR1 SGHDT and CDR2 YYEEEE. This CDR3 spans 15 amino acids. CDR3 in amino acids: CASSSTGQGGTEAFF. The CDR3 DNA sequence: TGTGCCAGCAGCTCGACGGGACAGGGGGGCACTGAAGCTTTCTTT.

This chain uses TRBV7-8 with TRBJ2-5, with TRBD2 identical over 7 bases. The CDR3 consists of 14 residues. The V gene end was trimmed by 5 bases and the J gene end by 5 bases; junction bases not matched to a gene: 8. CDR1 SGHVS and CDR2 FQNEAQ come from the germline V gene. The CDR3 sequence is CASSAQGRDETQYF. As DNA, the CDR3 is TGTGCCAGCAGCGCCCAAGGGAGGGATGAGACCCAGTACTTC.

This chain connects TRBV10-2 to TRBJ2-1, with unresolved D. Germline values: CDR1 WSHSY, CDR2 SAAADI. V was cut by 8 bases and J by 5 bases, with 10 bases left in between. This CDR3 region has 12 residues. As DNA, the CDR3 is TGCGCCAGCGTCCAACGGGACAATGAGCAGTTCTTC. Its protein is CASVQRDNEQFF.

The chain couples TRBV28 to TRBJ2-7; 7 bases fit TRBD2. After removal of 4 bases from V and 0 bases from J, the junction contained 3 bases not matched to a gene. This CDR3 is 14 amino acids long. Germline V gene sequence: CDR1 MDHEN, CDR2 SYDVKM. The CDR3 reads CASSSWTSSYEQYF. CDR3 nucleotide sequence: TGTGCCAGCAGTTCATGGACTAGCTCCTACGAGCAGTACTTC.

This clone appeared once. The chain has TRBV6-5 and TRBJ1-2; D is unclear. With 0 bases removed from V and 8 bases from J, the gap between germline ends came to 13 bases. This CDR3 has 14 amino acids. Germline-derived CDR1 and CDR2 are MNHEY and SVGAGI. CDR3 residues: CASSYSAPGRGYTF. The CDR3 nucleotides are TGTGCCAGCAGTTACTCCGCCCCCGGGAGGGGCTACACCTTC.

The CDR3 bases are TGCGCCAGCAGCTTGGCCGCGAGAGAGACCCAGTACTTC. This codes for CASSLAARETQYF. The chain combines TRBV5-1 with TRBJ2-5; D gene uncertain. This CDR3 has 13 residues. V lost 0 bases and J lost 4, with 7 bases in between. Germline CDR1 and CDR2: SGHRS and YFSETQ. The full variable domain, rest sourced from reference TRBV5-1 and TRBJ2-5, is KAGVTQTPRYLIKTRGQQVTLSCSPISGHRSVSWYQQTPGQGLQFLFEYFSETQRNKGNFPGRFSGRQFSNSRSEMNVSTLELGDSALYLCASSLAARETQYFGPGTRLLVL.

This clone was detected only a few times. V usage is TRBV19 and J usage is TRBJ1-2; D gene unclear. CDR1 and CDR2 (germline): LNHDA, SQIVND (reference sequence). The germline V and J ends were trimmed by 3 bases and 6 bases, with 23 bases remaining between them. CDR3 length equals 17 residues. The DNA for the CDR3 is TGTGCCAGTAGTATGAGTTTTCGGGTGGCCGCATCCCATGGCTACACCTTC. Translated, it gives CASSMSFRVAASHGYTF.